This T cell receptor (beta chain) was captured by sequencing in a study of blood T cell repertoires in COVID-19. Study information: Samples representing acute and convalescent COVID-19 were sourced from the United States, Italy and Spain. Nucleic acid was either cDNA or gDNA, and it came from T cells, B-cell-depleted T cells, or PBMCs.

V trimming: 2 bases; J trimming: 2 bases; junction bases outside the gene matches: 4. This CDR3 contains 15 residues. From germline, CDR1 is SGHAT and CDR2 FQNNGV. Original processing methods: Reference gene primer amplification in the assay estimated nucleated cell counts. The assay was immunoSEQ multiplex PCR, and TCRdb's table has in-frame clones only and misses some. V and J calls and clone size are given by that table; D and trimming were obtained from the DNA. The repertoire has tens of thousands of clones, roughly 80% of them found once; the top ten carry over 15%. This clonotype was sampled from a woman aged 55-69 years with acute or convalescent COVID-19. The sequencing input was peripheral blood. This chain uses TRBV11-2 with TRBJ1-1; 8 nucleotides align to TRBD1. DNA for the CDR3: TGTGCCAGCAGCTTAAGCCCAGGGGGCAACACTGAAGCTTTCTTT. It translates to CASSLSPGGNTEAFF.